This entry describes one TCR beta chain. The clone's antigen remains unknown. No much larger clone is present one base from it, and per-base qualities are unavailable. TCRdb names Illumina HiSeq 1500 as the instrument used. The public sequencing data were trimmed at Q25 with fastp and processed into clonotypes with MiXCR by TCRdb, which kept only in-frame beta chains. CDR3 protein duplicates are merged, each entry listing the most common genes and DNA. The sample contains under 350,000 distinct CDR3 sequences, approximately 22% of them found a single time. The ten largest account for roughly a fifth of the sample. These data are taken from a study of T cell repertoires in cytomegalovirus infection (dated by TCRdb to the late 2010s). With respect to the entire study: Peptide stimulations targeted recently identified HLA-C-restricted CMV epitopes, whose presentation resists viral immunomodulation, together with well-studied HLA-B-restricted epitopes. The HLA type of each donor mattered for the analysis, because public TCR beta signatures pointed to carriage of CMV infection along with the matching HLA type.

Interpreted using the paper, the treatment or condition label stands for: in vitro stimulation with specific CMV peptide epitopes to enrich CMV-specific T cells. What the study reported, not specific to this receptor: The ex vivo response was dominated by HLA-C-restricted CMV-specific TCR beta clonotypes, and the single most frequent clonotype in two of eight donors was supplied by these HLA-C-restricted clonotypes. In both this cohort and an independent roughly 330-donor cohort, the cumulative frequency of public TCR beta family members distinguished carriers of CMV infection plus the relevant HLA type.

V lost 5 bases and J lost 4 bases; the stretch between them is 14 bases long. The germline V gene yields SQVTM for CDR1 and ANQGSEA for CDR2. Including the terminal cysteine and phenylalanine, the CDR3 comprises 13 residues. The sequence is cut down to CDR3 DNA, 39 bases in frame from base 1. The material was cultured PBMCs, obtained from culture after CMV antigen stimulation. This receptor was identified in a human donor in good health (CMV status not recorded). Some clones in this sample may be carry-over from other donors' samples. The receptor chain draws on TRBV29-1 and TRBJ2-5; the D match is possibly TRBD1 or TRBD2, with 5 bases aligned in each. The CDR3 region has the sequence CSVREGPGETQYF. The nucleotides are TGCAGCGTTCGAGAGGGGCCGGGAGAGACCCAGTACTTC.